Listed below are T cell receptor beta chains from one sample, sequenced in a study of OX40 agonist ivuxolimab in advanced cancers. This table comes from immunoSEQ multiplex PCR, and its TCRdb copy is limited to in-frame clones, with some not included. The sample lists approximately 75,000 clones; around four fifths were seen once. The material sequenced was CD4+ or CD8+ T cells sorted from blood, taken in a trial of the OX40 agonist ivuxolimab. The receptors come from an adult with an advanced solid tumor such as melanoma, head and neck, liver or kidney cancer. The CDR3 runs from the conserved cysteine through the conserved F or W. Each record gives: J gene, clone size, D gene, V gene, CDR3 DNA, CDR3 protein. D genes are given only for firm matches. Not all rows give a size; the values are once, few, many and, for expanded clones, a class.

TRBJ1-5	once	NA	TRBV19	TGTGCCAGTAGTTCATCCCCACAGGTCCATCAGCCCCAGCATTTT	CASSSSPQVHQPQHF
TRBJ2-7	NA	NA	TRBV14	TGTGCCAGCAGCGTGGGGGGGACAGGTATGGACGAGCAGTACTTC	CASSVGGTGMDEQYF
TRBJ2-3	NA	NA	TRBV10-2	TGCGCCAGCAGTGAACCGGGAGTTACAGATACGCAGTATTTT	CASSEPGVTDTQYF
TRBJ1-2	NA	NA	TRBV7-2	TGTGCCAGCAGCACCCTCTATGGCTACACCTTC	CASSTLYGYTF
TRBJ1-1	NA	NA	TRBV7-9	TGTGCCAGCAGCGTGGACGCAGCGATGAACACTGAAGCTTTCTTT	CASSVDAAMNTEAFF
TRBJ1-4	NA	NA	TRBV18	TGTGCCAGCTCACCGGAGGCCCTCGACGAAAAACTGTTTTTT	CASSPEALDEKLFF
TRBJ2-1	NA	TRBD1	TRBV6-5	TGTGCCAGCAGACGAGGGACAGGGAACAATGAGCAGTTCTTC	CASRRGTGNNEQFF
TRBJ1-1	once	NA	TRBV7-9	TGTGCCAGCAGCTTAGCTGCGGACACTGAAGCTTTCTTT	CASSLAADTEAFF
TRBJ2-2	NA	NA	TRBV9	TGTGCCAGCAGCGTAGGGGCGACTAGCACCGGGGAGCTGTTTTTT	CASSVGATSTGELFF
TRBJ2-3	NA	TRBD2	TRBV2	TGTGCCAGCAGCCGCGGGGGGGACGGCACAGATACGCAGTATTTT	CASSRGGDGTDTQYF
TRBJ1-6	NA	NA	TRBV2	TGTGCCAGCAGTCCCTCGCTCGGGGGTTTTGGTTCACCCCTCCACTTT	CASSPSLGGFGSPLHF
TRBJ1-2	NA	NA	TRBV28	TGTGCCAGCAGCTCTGCATTGGGCGGCTACACCTTC	CASSSALGGYTF
TRBJ1-2	once	TRBD1	TRBV4-3	TGCGCCAGCAGCCTCCGGACAGGGGGCGAGAATGGCTACACCTTC	CASSLRTGGENGYTF
TRBJ2-1	NA	NA	TRBV18	TGTGCCAGCTCACCACAAGCGGCCAATGAGCAGTTCTTC	CASSPQAANEQFF
TRBJ2-3	NA	NA	TRBV7-9	TGTGCCAGCAGCTACACAGATACGCAGTATTTT	CASSYTDTQYF
TRBJ2-1	NA	NA	TRBV10-3	TGTGCCATCGGGTGGTCTAATGAGCAGTTCTTC	CAIGWSNEQFF
TRBJ1-2	NA	NA	TRBV18	TGTGCCAGCTCTCTAGGCAATCAGGACTACACCTTC	CASSLGNQDYTF
TRBJ1-2	NA	TRBD1	TRBV19	TGTGCCACCGAAGACAGGGTCCGCGGCTACACCTTC	CATEDRVRGYTF